Each of the 7 T cell receptor beta chains below was sequenced from the same sample in a study of T cell responses to AZD1222 COVID-19 vaccine. TCRdb's table, derived via immunoSEQ multiplex PCR, lists solely in-frame clones and lacks some. The sample has 150,000 to 200,000 clones, 80% to 95% seen once. The sample consisted of peripheral blood, taken 28 days after the second AZD1222 dose. The receptors originated from an adult who received the AZD1222 COVID-19 vaccine.

The V gene is TRBV7-2, the J gene TRBJ2-7, with 12 bases aligning to TRBD2. The junction had 5 bases not matched to a gene; V was cut back by 5 bases and J by 3 bases. The CDR3 length is 15 residues. The germline V gene encodes CDR1 SGHTA and CDR2 FQGNSA. CDR3 in amino acids: CASSIRTSGVYEQYF. Written as DNA, the CDR3 is TGTGCCAGCAGCATCCGGACTAGCGGGGTCTACGAGCAGTACTTC.

The V and J genes are TRBV4-2 and TRBJ2-7; 10 bases align to TRBD2. CDR1 is LGHNA and CDR2 is YNFKEQ in the germline V gene. The CDR3 length is 19 residues. The ends lost 0 bases at V and 3 bases at J; junction bases unmatched: 14. The CDR3, as DNA: TGTGCCAGCAGCCAAGATTCTTTTGGTGGGCTAGCGGGGGACTACGAGCAGTACTTC. This codes for CASSQDSFGGLAGDYEQYF.

This clone appeared once. The rearrangement joins TRBV5-4 to TRBJ2-1; 11 nucleotides align to TRBD1. The CDR3 spans 18 residues. V lost 4 bases to trimming and J lost 0 bases; unmatched junction nucleotides: 9. Germline CDR1 is SGHNT and CDR2 is YYREEE (reference sequence). The CDR3 bases are TGTGCCAGCAGCCTAGGACAGGGGGCTCGTTTCTCCTACAATGAGCAGTTCTTC. Translating it yields CASSLGQGARFSYNEQFF.

The V gene is TRBV12-5, the J gene TRBJ1-4; TRBD1 agrees at 9 bases. The CDR3 is 15 amino acids. Trimming cost V 5 bases and J 6 bases; bases outside gene matches: 7. Germline assignment: CDR1 LGHNT and CDR2 FRNRAP. The CDR3 DNA is TGTGCTAGTGGTCAAACCGGGACAGGGTATGAAAAACTGTTTTTT. It specifies CASGQTGTGYEKLFF.

This clone was picked up one time. J is TRBJ1-5 and V is TRBV3-1 (or the pseudogene TRBV3-2); D not resolved. The CDR3 has 13 amino acids. V was trimmed by 1 base and J by 9 bases, leaving 10 bases between them. CDR1 is LGHDT and CDR2 is YNNKEL in the germline V gene (reference sequence). The CDR3 reads CASSQATPWPQHF. DNA of the CDR3: TGTGCCAGCAGCCAAGCTACTCCCTGGCCCCAGCATTTT.

The chain uses TRBV5-1 and TRBJ2-1; D gene uncertain. Trimming cost V 1 base and J 0 bases, with 11 bases left between them. CDR3 length: 16 amino acids. Germline V gene lookup returns CDR1 SGHRS and CDR2 YFSETQ. Written as DNA, the CDR3 is TGCGCCAGCAGCTTGATTGGGCAGCCCTCCTACAATGAGCAGTTCTTC. It is translated as CASSLIGQPSYNEQFF. Complete variable domain (other parts from reference TRBV5-1 and TRBJ2-1): KAGVTQTPRYLIKTRGQQVTLSCSPISGHRSVSWYQQTPGQGLQFLFEYFSETQRNKGNFPGRFSGRQFSNSRSEMNVSTLELGDSALYLCASSLIGQPSYNEQFFGPGTRLTVL.

This chain connects TRBV11-2 to TRBJ2-7; D tentatively fits TRBD1 or TRBD2 (5 bases each). Trimming stripped 7 bases from V and 6 bases from J, with 10 bases between. CDR3 length: 11 amino acids. Germline V gene sequence: CDR1 SGHAT, CDR2 FQNNGV. The CDR3, as DNA: TGTGCCAGCAATGTGAGGGGCGAGCAGTACTTC. It yields the protein CASNVRGEQYF.